This record concerns one T cell receptor beta chain sequence. The antigen is undetermined. The data derive from a study of T cells after yellow fever vaccination. Study summary: Fractions low in cell number were prepared with SMART-Seq v4 Ultra Low Input.

Points from the study as a whole: Post-booster repertoires contained most primary-vaccination clones again (around 97% CD4, about 90% CD8). Any FACS-sorted repertoire could hold abundant clonotypes that contaminate it from the bulk population.

TCRdb called the 5' RACE reads again in MiXCR, with one record for every CDR3 protein. This table holds hundreds of thousands of distinct CDR3 sequences, about 3.5% found once. The source of this sequence is a man younger than 35 who received the YFV17D yellow fever vaccine. Source: PBMCs, taken on the day of the yellow fever booster vaccination.

CDR3 amino acids: CASSLRGGSTGELFF. CDR3 DNA sequence: TGTGCCAGCAGTTTGCGGGGGGGCAGCACCGGGGAGCTGTTTTTT. This chain joins TRBV6-1 and TRBJ2-2; the match to TRBD2 covers 9 bases. CDR3 length equals 15 residues. Unmatched junction bases numbered 5, after V lost 5 bases and J lost 4 bases. From germline, CDR1 is MNHNS and CDR2 SASEGT.